A selection of T cell receptor beta chains follows, all from one sample in a study of shared clonotypes between healthy human individuals. Generated by immunoSEQ multiplex PCR, the TCRdb table keeps only in-frame clones and is missing some. The table shows roughly 1,100,000 clones, with approximately 76% occurring only once. Sequencing used memory CD4+ T cells sorted from blood. These receptors came from a young man in good health. Each CDR3 is given with its conserved first and last residue. Fields, in order: V gene, CDR3 protein.

>TRBV6-1
CASRAGTNSPLHF
>TRBV19
CAISGLNGADTQYF
>TRBV27
CASSPTDSYNSPLHF
>TRBV2
CASRRGVIDRGDQETQYF
>TRBV7-3
CASSGRVLLETQYF
>TRBV10-3
CAISDIYEQYF
>TRBV5-1
CASSGTTAFRELFF
>TRBV28
CASSLSETGYSNQPQHF
>TRBV27
CASSFRTSGIKGNEQFF
>TRBV21-1
CASSARRWDSNQPQHF
>TRBV30
CAWSPQGLGNEQFF
>TRBV5-1
CASSSTGSGETQYF
>TRBV5-4
CASSRGTGESPLHF
>TRBV5-4
CASSLAQLTDEQFF
>TRBV7-8
CASTGLAGYEQYF
>TRBV19
CASNTYRDRVSELFF
>TRBV19
CASSPRARGLNTEAFF
>TRBV18
CASSPGRGEANYGYTF
>TRBV5-1
CASSLDGGGNQPQHF
>TRBV2
CASGGPAYGELFF
>TRBV10-2
CASREWAGDSPLHF
>TRBV7-9
CASSLRTSGYNEQFF
>TRBV6-6
CASSYPASGSVGEQFF
>TRBV18
CASSPGDRAINSPLHF
>TRBV5-6
CASSSPGRNGGNSPLHF
>TRBV19
CASTRTSGSLTDTQYF
>TRBV5-6
CASSSRTDYSNQPQHF
>TRBV7-9
CASSRRTDTQYF
>TRBV30
CAWSFPRAPGAFF
>TRBV12-5
CASGLWGLATEAFF
>TRBV7-7
CASSVGTGDTGELFF
>TRBV10-3
CAISRDGNQPQHF
>TRBV6-6
CASTAGTGGADTQYF
>TRBV9
CASSPRPPVAGGAETQYF
>TRBV10-3
CAISELLRGRGDTQYF
>TRBV19
CASRVRQANYGYTF
>TRBV5-1
CASSLDGGGYNSPLHF
>TRBV5-4
CASRGQGGIVLTF
>TRBV7-9
CASSLIAGSTDTQYF
>TRBV5-6
CASSLGRSGNTIYF
>TRBV11-2
CASSLVYQGGEQFF
>TRBV7-9
CASSLGGENTEAFF
>TRBV10-2
CASSEWGRPIDTQYF
>TRBV5-1
CASSLGRVHTGELFF
>TRBV6-5
CAPLGSHSNQPQHF